This TCR beta chain is from a study of Graves' ophthalmopathy and Graves' hyperthyroidism. Scientists amplified the TCR beta CDR3 regions from RNA transcripts. An opening RT-PCR round employed HTBI primers and preceded a second-round multiplex PCR. A single record per CDR3 protein comes from TCRdb applying MiXCR to the multiplex PCR reads. This table holds over a million distinct CDR3 sequences, roughly 35% found once. CDR1 and CDR2 from the germline V gene are SGHDT and YYEEEE. The CDR3 spans 15 residues. Trimming removed 0 bases at V and 4 bases at J, with 13 bases between. This clonotype came up many times.

Source material: peripheral blood or thyroid tissue (not recorded which). The chain carries TRBV5-6 and TRBJ1-1; D remains ambiguous. This clonotype was sampled from an adult man with Graves' hyperthyroidism. Here the CDR3 reads CASSLVSQLGTEAFF. CDR3 DNA: TGTGCCAGCAGCTTGGTCTCTCAGCTGGGCACTGAAGCTTTCTTT.